The T cell receptor beta chain under discussion was sequenced for a study of cytomegalovirus exposure and HLA in healthy donors. In the study overall: When 398 donors were genotyped, 80% to 90% of them were found to fall in the Caucasian-associated ancestry cluster.

Both 60 Vbeta primers and 13 Jbeta primers went into the PCR. Libraries were prepared by immunoSEQ multiplex PCR; TCRdb keeps only in-frame clonotypes and omits some of them. This table has 130,000 or so clones, about three fifths appearing once. From germline, CDR1 is SGHDT and CDR2 YYEEEE. This CDR3 region has 15 residues. Details on this clone: What it binds is not known. Sequence at one end of the junction differs from germline and may be a read error.

Regarding the study as a whole: As a later analysis showed, several of the most significant clusters appeared to be linked to common viral pathogens. Cytomegalovirus-associated TCR beta chains were listed, numbering 150 to 200. Reportedly, HLA-A and HLA-B alleles of most subjects were accurately predicted from TCR beta.

The sample was PBMCs. The J gene is TRBJ1-2, the V gene TRBV5-6; a possible D gene is TRBD1 (6 bases). The sequence came from a middle-aged woman in good health and CMV-seropositive. CDR3 DNA: TGTGCCAGCAGCCCATCGATCCTCAGTCAGGGGCGTAACCCCTTC. Its translation is CASSPSILSQGRNPF.